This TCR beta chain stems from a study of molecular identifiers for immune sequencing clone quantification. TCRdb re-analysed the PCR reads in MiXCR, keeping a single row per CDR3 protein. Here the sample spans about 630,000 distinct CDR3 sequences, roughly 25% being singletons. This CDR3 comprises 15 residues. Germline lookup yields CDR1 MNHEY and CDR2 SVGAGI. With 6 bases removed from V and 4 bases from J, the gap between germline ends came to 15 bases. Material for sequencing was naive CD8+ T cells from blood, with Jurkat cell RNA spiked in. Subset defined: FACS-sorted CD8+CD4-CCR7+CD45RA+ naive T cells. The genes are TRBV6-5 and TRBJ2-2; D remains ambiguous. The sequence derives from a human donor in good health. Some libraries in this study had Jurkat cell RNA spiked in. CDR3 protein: CASSKTGQITGELFF. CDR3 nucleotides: TGTGCCAGCAGCAAGACCGGCCAGATCACCGGGGAGCTGTTTTTT.